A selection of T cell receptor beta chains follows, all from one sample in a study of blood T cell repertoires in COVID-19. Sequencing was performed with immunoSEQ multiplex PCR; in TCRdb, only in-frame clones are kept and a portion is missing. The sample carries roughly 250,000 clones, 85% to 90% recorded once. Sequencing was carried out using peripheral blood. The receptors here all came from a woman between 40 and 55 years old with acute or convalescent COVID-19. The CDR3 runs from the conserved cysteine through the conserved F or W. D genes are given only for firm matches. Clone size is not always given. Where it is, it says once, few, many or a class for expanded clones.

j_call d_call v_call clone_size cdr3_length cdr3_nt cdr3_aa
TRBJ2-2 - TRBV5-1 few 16 TGCGCCAGCAGCCTCCTAATCTTCGCGAACACCGGGGAGCTGTTTTTT CASSLLIFANTGELFF
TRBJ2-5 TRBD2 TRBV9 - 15 TGTGCCAGCAGCGTAGGCGGGGGGGCCGGAGAGACCCAGTACTTC CASSVGGGAGETQYF
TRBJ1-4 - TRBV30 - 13 TGTGCCTGGAGTCGGGGGGAGCGGGAAAAACTGTTTTTT CAWSRGEREKLFF
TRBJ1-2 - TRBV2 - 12 TGTGCCAGCAGTGAAGCGCCTGAGGGCTACACCTTC CASSEAPEGYTF
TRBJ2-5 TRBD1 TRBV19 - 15 TGTGCCAGTACCCCGACAGGGACCCACCAAGAGACCCAGTACTTC CASTPTGTHQETQYF
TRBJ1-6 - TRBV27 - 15 TGTGCCAGCAGTTTATCAGGACAGTCTAATTCACCCCTCCACTTT CASSLSGQSNSPLHF
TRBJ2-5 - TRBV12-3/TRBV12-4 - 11 TGTGCCAGCAGGTCCGCAGGGACCCAGTACTTC CASRSAGTQYF
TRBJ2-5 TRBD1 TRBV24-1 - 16 TGTGCCACCAGTGGCTATCCCGGACAGGGGACGGAGACCCAGTACTTC CATSGYPGQGTETQYF
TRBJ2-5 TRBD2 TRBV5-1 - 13 TGCGCCACCCGCTGGGGGGGCCAAGAGACCCAGTACTTC CATRWGGQETQYF
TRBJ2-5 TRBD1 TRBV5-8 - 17 TGTGCCAGCAGCCTAAAAAGGACAGGGGGTGATGGAGAGACCCAGTACTTC CASSLKRTGGDGETQYF
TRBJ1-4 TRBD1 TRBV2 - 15 TGTGCCAGCAGTGCCCAAGGACAGGGGGGTGAAAAACTGTTTTTT CASSAQGQGGEKLFF
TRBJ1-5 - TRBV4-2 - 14 TGTGCCAGCAGCCAAGTAGAAAGCAATCAGCCCCAGCATTTT CASSQVESNQPQHF
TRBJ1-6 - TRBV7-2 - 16 TGTGCCAGCAAAGGTCGGGGTGACGGCGGGCGGGGACCCCTCCACTTT CASKGRGDGGRGPLHF
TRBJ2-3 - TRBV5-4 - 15 TGTGCCAGCAGCAGAAGGGACTCACCCACAGATACGCAGTATTTT CASSRRDSPTDTQYF
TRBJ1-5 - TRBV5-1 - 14 TGCGCCAGCAGCTTGGGAGACGGGAATCAGCCCCAGCATTTT CASSLGDGNQPQHF
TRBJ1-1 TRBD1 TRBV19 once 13 TGTGCCAGTAGTATAGTGGGACAGGGTAATGCTTTCTTT CASSIVGQGNAFF
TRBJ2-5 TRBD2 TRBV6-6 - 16 TGTGCCAGCAGTTACTCCGGTGGAGGCCGGGGGGGGACCCAGTACTTC CASSYSGGGRGGTQYF
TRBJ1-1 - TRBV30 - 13 TGTGCCTCCCGGAGTAGCTTGAACACTGAAGCTTTCTTT CASRSSLNTEAFF
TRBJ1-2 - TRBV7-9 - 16 TGTGCCAGCAGCACCAGGGCCGCCGATTCTAACTATGGCTACACCTTC CASSTRAADSNYGYTF
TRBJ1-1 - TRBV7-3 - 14 TGTGCCAGCAGCTTAAACCCGGGGGGCACTGAAGCTTTCTTT CASSLNPGGTEAFF
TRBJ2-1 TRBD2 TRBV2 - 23 TGTGCCAGCAGGGGGTTAAGACCACCGGGACTAGCGGGTCTAGGGAGCTCCTACAATGAGCAGTTCTTC CASRGLRPPGLAGLGSSYNEQFF
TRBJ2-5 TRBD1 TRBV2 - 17 TGTGCCAGCAGAGCGCTAACAGGGGGCGCGGCACAAGAGACCCAGTACTTC CASRALTGGAAQETQYF
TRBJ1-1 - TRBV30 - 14 TGTGCCTGGAGTGTCGACACCTTGAACACTGAAGCTTTCTTT CAWSVDTLNTEAFF
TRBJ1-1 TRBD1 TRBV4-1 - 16 TGCGCCAGCAGCCAAGGACAGGGGGGTTGGGACACTGAAGCTTTCTTT CASSQGQGGWDTEAFF
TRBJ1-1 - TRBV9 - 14 TGTGCCAGCAGCCCTCGATACATGAACACTGAAGCTTTCTTT CASSPRYMNTEAFF
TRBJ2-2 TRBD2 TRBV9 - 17 TGTGCCAGCAGCCTGAAACTAGCGGGGGGGAACACCGGGGAGCTGTTTTTT CASSLKLAGGNTGELFF
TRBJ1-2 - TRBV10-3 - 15 TGTGCCATCAGTGAGTCGATTGGAGCCAGAGGTGGCTACACCTTC CAISESIGARGGYTF
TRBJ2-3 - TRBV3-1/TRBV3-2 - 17 TGTGCCAGCAGCCAAGGGTCGACTGCCCTCCAAAAAGATACGCAGTATTTT CASSQGSTALQKDTQYF